The 2 T cell receptor beta chains presented below share a single source sample, sequenced in a study of cytomegalovirus exposure and HLA in healthy donors. In the PCR, 60 Vbeta and 13 Jbeta primers were used. Measured with immunoSEQ multiplex PCR; TCRdb has only the in-frame clones, and not every one. The table shows approximately 290,000 clones, with about 80% occurring only once. The source material was PBMCs. The source of these receptors is a girl between 2 and 10 years old in good health and CMV-seronegative.

This chain uses TRBV28 with TRBJ2-7, with TRBD2 as a possible D gene (5 bases). This CDR3 has 13 residues. V was trimmed by 6 bases and J by 5 bases, leaving 14 bases between them. Germline V gene lookup returns CDR1 MDHEN and CDR2 SYDVKM. The CDR3 is CASSLFVRDEQYF. The CDR3 nucleotides read TGTGCCAGCAGCCTCTTTGTGAGGGACGAGCAGTACTTC.

The chain has TRBV7-7 and TRBJ2-1, with TRBD1 identical over 7 bases. Trimming took 2 bases from V and 5 from J; bases not matched to a gene: 3. Germline CDR1 and CDR2: SSHAT and FNYEAQ (reference sequence). The CDR3 extends over 14 amino acids. The CDR3 region has the DNA TGTGCCAGCAGCTTATGGCAGGGGGACAATGAGCAGTTCTTC. Translated, it gives CASSLWQGDNEQFF.